The clone carrying this TCR beta chain was seen many times. This specimen belongs to a study of blood T cell repertoires in COVID-19. Study-wide context: Nucleic acid was either cDNA or gDNA, and it came from T cells, B-cell-depleted T cells, or PBMCs.

Using immunoSEQ multiplex PCR, the repertoire was profiled, and TCRdb retains in-frame clones only, with some absent. The sample lists about 210,000 clones; 82% were seen once. The V gene's germline CDR1 is LGHNA and CDR2 YNFKEQ. V shed 1 base, J shed 2 bases, and the junction held 11 bases outside the gene matches. The CDR3 covers 18 residues. The source of this sequence is a woman aged 55-70 years with COVID-19, enrolled during active disease. Sequencing was done on a sample of peripheral blood. The V gene is TRBV4-2, the J gene TRBJ2-7; 10 bases fit TRBD2. As DNA, the CDR3 is TGTGCCAGCAGCCAAGTGACAGGGATGAGCGGGAGGGCCTACGAGCAGTACTTC. This sequence encodes CASSQVTGMSGRAYEQYF.